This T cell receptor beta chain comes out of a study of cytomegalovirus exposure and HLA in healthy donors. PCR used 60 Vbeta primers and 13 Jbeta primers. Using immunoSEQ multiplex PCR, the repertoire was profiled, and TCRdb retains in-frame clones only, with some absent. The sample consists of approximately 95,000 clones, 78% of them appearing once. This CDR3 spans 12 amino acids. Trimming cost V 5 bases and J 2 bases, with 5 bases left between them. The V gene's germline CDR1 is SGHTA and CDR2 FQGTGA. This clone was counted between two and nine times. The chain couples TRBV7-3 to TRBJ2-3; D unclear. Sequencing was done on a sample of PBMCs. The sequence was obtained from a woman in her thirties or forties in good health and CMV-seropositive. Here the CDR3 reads CASSQSTDTQYF. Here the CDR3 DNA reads TGTGCCAGCAGCCAATCCACAGATACGCAGTATTTT.